Listed below are T cell receptor beta chains from one sample, sequenced in a study of cytomegalovirus exposure and HLA in healthy donors. The assay was immunoSEQ multiplex PCR, and TCRdb's table has in-frame clones only and misses some. Among about 130,000 clones, around 69% were seen once, and the ten largest hold approximately 2.6%. The sample taken for sequencing was PBMCs. The receptors originated from a human donor in good health. Both conserved end residues are part of each CDR3. Each record gives: clone size, V gene, D gene, J gene, CDR3 DNA, CDR3 protein. A D gene is named only where the DNA matches it firmly. Clone size is given for some rows only: seen once, a few or many times, or a class if the clone is expanded.

>NA|TRBV30|TRBD1|TRBJ1-4
TGTGCCTGGGGGGGACAGGTAGATGCTAGATCACGGAATGAAAAACTGTTTTTT
CAWGGQVDARSRNEKLFF
>few|TRBV2|NA|TRBJ2-7
TGTGCCAGTCGACACCCGGGGGAGCAGTACTTC
CASRHPGEQYF
>NA|TRBV7-3|NA|TRBJ2-1
TGTGCCAGCAGCTTAACAACTACCTACAATGAGCAGTTCTTC
CASSLTTTYNEQFF
>NA|TRBV30|TRBD1|TRBJ1-6
TGTGCCTGGAGGGGTATGGGACAGGGAAGGCACTCACCCCTCCACTTT
CAWRGMGQGRHSPLHF
>NA|TRBV19|TRBD1|TRBJ1-5
TGTGCCAGTAGTATCCGGGCAGGGGGCGGCAATCAGCCCCAGCATTTT
CASSIRAGGGNQPQHF
>NA|TRBV4-2|TRBD2|TRBJ2-2
TGTGCCAGCAGCAGGACTAGCAACACCGGGGAGCTGTTTTTT
CASSRTSNTGELFF
>once|TRBV27|NA|TRBJ2-7
TGTGCCAGCAGTTTATTCCCAGGCCCTGTACGCGAGCAGTACTTC
CASSLFPGPVREQYF
>NA|TRBV7-8|NA|TRBJ2-1
TGTGCCAGCAGTTTACCACAATATCAGGGGACGCCGCAGTTCTTC
CASSLPQYQGTPQFF
>once|TRBV29-1|TRBD1|TRBJ1-1
TGCAGCGCCCGGGTGGCAGGGGGAGAGAACACTGAAGCTTTCTTT
CSARVAGGENTEAFF
>NA|TRBV4-3|NA|TRBJ2-7
TGCGCCAGCAGCGAGCCCACGTGGGGCGGCGGGGAAGAAACCTACGAGCAGTACTTC
CASSEPTWGGGEETYEQYF
>NA|TRBV9|TRBD1|TRBJ1-3
TGTGCCAGCAGCGCTAGGACAGGGGGTAATGGAAACACCATATATTTT
CASSARTGGNGNTIYF
>NA|TRBV9|NA|TRBJ1-5
TGTGCCAGCAGCGTAGGTTCCGGGTTCATTCAGCCCCAGCATTTT
CASSVGSGFIQPQHF
>NA|TRBV6-1|TRBD1|TRBJ1-6
TGTGCCAGCGGGGACAGGGCGAATTCACCCCTCCACTTT
CASGDRANSPLHF
>NA|TRBV19|TRBD2|TRBJ2-1
TGTGCCAGTAGTATAGTCCTAGCGGGGGAATTTGGCTCCTACAATGAGCAGTTCTTC
CASSIVLAGEFGSYNEQFF
>NA|TRBV4-3|TRBD1|TRBJ1-6
TGCGCCAGCAGCCAACGGGACAGCAATTCACCCCTCCACTTT
CASSQRDSNSPLHF
>NA|TRBV28|TRBD1|TRBJ1-2
TGTGCCAGCAGACAGGGACAGTTCTATGGCTACACCTTC
CASRQGQFYGYTF
>NA|TRBV5-8|TRBD1|TRBJ2-5
TGTGCCAGCAGCTTGGGTCCAGGGGGACACCCTAAAGAGACCCAGTACTTC
CASSLGPGGHPKETQYF
>NA|TRBV18|NA|TRBJ2-3
TGTGCCAGCTCACCACCGTGGGGGGCAGATACGCAGTATTTT
CASSPPWGADTQYF
>NA|TRBV15|TRBD2|TRBJ2-7
TGTGCCACCAGCAGAGAAGGACTAGCGGGCGAAACCTACGAGCAGTACTTC
CATSREGLAGETYEQYF
>NA|TRBV20-1|NA|TRBJ1-1
TGCAGTGCTCACAGGGTTACTGAAGCTTTCTTT
CSAHRVTEAFF
>NA|TRBV27|TRBD1|TRBJ1-2
TGTGCCAGCAGTTTATCGGCCGCGGGACAGGCGGTAGGTGGCTACACCTTC
CASSLSAAGQAVGGYTF
>NA|TRBV7-9|TRBD1|TRBJ2-1
TGTGCCAGCAGCAACCGGGACAGGGGACATAATGAGCAGTTCTTC
CASSNRDRGHNEQFF
>NA|TRBV7-2|TRBD2|TRBJ2-5
TGTGCCAGCAGCTTAGCCTCGCTAGCGGGGACGGAGACCCAGTACTTC
CASSLASLAGTETQYF
>few|TRBV9|NA|TRBJ2-3
TGTGCCAGCAGCGTAGTAGGGGGTTCGCAGTATTTT
CASSVVGGSQYF
>NA|TRBV2|NA|TRBJ1-2
TGTGCCAGCAGTGTTGGCCTCTATGGCTACACCTTC
CASSVGLYGYTF
>NA|TRBV30|NA|TRBJ1-3
TGTGCCTGGAGTGTCCCACCCTGGGGGCTCTCTGGAAACACCATATATTTT
CAWSVPPWGLSGNTIYF
>NA|TRBV7-6|TRBD1|TRBJ2-2
TGTGCCAGCAGCGTATCGACAGGGCGCACCGGGGAGCTGTTTTTT
CASSVSTGRTGELFF
>NA|TRBV4-3|NA|TRBJ1-2
TGCGCCAGCAGCCAAGATCGTTTTTCCCGGGGCTATGGCTACACCTTC
CASSQDRFSRGYGYTF
>NA|TRBV29-1|TRBD2|TRBJ2-7
TGCAGCGTCTCCGGGGGTCCGGGGGGAGGGAGCTCCTACGAGCAGTACTTC
CSVSGGPGGGSSYEQYF